Below, 10 T cell receptor beta chains from the same sample are listed, as sequenced in a study of somatic mutations in cytotoxic T cells in rheumatoid arthritis. Some clones are missing from TCRdb's copy, which holds only in-frame ones; the method was immunoSEQ multiplex PCR. The sample has more than 15,000 clones, over 70% seen once. Sequencing used CD8+ T cells sorted from blood. These receptors all stem from a woman aged 60-70 years in good health.

This clone was seen a few times. The chain recombines TRBV7-6 with TRBJ2-7; the D gene could be TRBD1 or TRBD2 (5 bases each). The CDR3 sequence is 14 residues long. The V and J ends lost 5 bases and 1 base respectively, with 12 bases between them. Germline-derived CDR1 and CDR2 are SGHVS and FNYEAQ. CDR3 bases: TGTGCCAGCAGCCCCCGGGACCAATCCTACGAGCAGTACTTC. It codes for CASSPRDQSYEQYF.

The rearrangement joins TRBV7-6 to TRBJ1-5, with 11 positions matching TRBD1. This CDR3 is 17 amino acids long. V was clipped by 2 bases and J by 2 bases; unmatched bases: 5. Per the germline V gene, CDR1 is SGHVS and CDR2 is FNYEAQ. In DNA, the CDR3 is TGTGCCAGCAGCTTAAGGGTGGGACAGGGGGGCAATCAGCCCCAGCATTTT. This sequence encodes CASSLRVGQGGNQPQHF.

This clone came up once. The chain couples TRBV6-5 to TRBJ2-1; 7 positions match TRBD2. Germline V CDR1 and CDR2: MNHEY, SVGAGI. With V trimmed by 10 bases and J by 8 bases, 8 bases remained unmatched. The CDR3 totals 12 residues. CDR3 sequence reads: CATQAGRDEQFF. The CDR3 nucleotides read TGTGCCACGCAGGCGGGGAGGGATGAGCAGTTCTTC.

This clone is labeled medium-sized. The sample has other DNA sequences that encode this CDR3 too. The J gene is TRBJ1-1, the V gene TRBV9; no clear D. Deletions cut 0 bases from V and 0 bases from J, with 9 bases between. Germline V gene lookup returns CDR1 SGDLS and CDR2 YYNGEE. There are 15 residues in the CDR3. The CDR3 is CASSVDPDLNTEAFF. DNA for the CDR3: TGTGCCAGCAGCGTAGATCCAGATCTGAACACTGAAGCTTTCTTT.

The V call is TRBV6-1, the J call TRBJ1-1; tentative D call: TRBD1 (6 bases). This CDR3 region has 15 residues. CDR1 and CDR2 (germline): MNHNS, SASEGT. The ends were cut back, 7 bases at V and 1 base at J, with 16 bases in the middle. The CDR3 region is CASIWWQGTNTEAFF. CDR3 DNA: TGTGCCAGCATATGGTGGCAGGGGACGAACACTGAAGCTTTCTTT.

This chain links TRBV19 with TRBJ2-7; 9 bases are a match to TRBD1. The length of the CDR3 is 14 residues. The V segment lost 4 bases and the J segment 4 bases; nucleotides outside the gene matches: 5. Germline assignment: CDR1 LNHDA and CDR2 SQIVND (reference sequence). The CDR3 loop is CASSTDRGKYEQYF. The DNA of the CDR3 is TGTGCCAGTAGTACCGACAGGGGGAAATACGAGCAGTACTTC.

This clone was counted a single time. The gene calls are TRBV7-8 and TRBJ2-5, with 9 bases matching TRBD1. This CDR3 contains 14 residues. The J segment lost 0 bases and the V segment lost 5 bases, leaving 1 base of the junction unmatched. CDR1 SGHVS and CDR2 FQNEAQ come from the germline V gene. CDR3 residues: CASSRTGDQETQYF. CDR3 DNA: TGTGCCAGCAGCCGGACAGGGGACCAAGAGACCCAGTACTTC.

V is TRBV1 and J is TRBJ1-1. TRBV1 is a recognized pseudogene. The CDR3 runs 18 residues. CDR3 DNA: TGCACCAGCAGCCAACTCGGGCGCGCTGGCAAGGGGAACACTGAAGCTTTCTTT. Its protein product is CTSSQLGRAGKGNTEAFF.

The chain employs TRBV2 and TRBJ1-1; D might be TRBD1 (6 bases). Germline values: CDR1 SNHLY, CDR2 FYNNEI. The V end was cut by 7 bases, the J end by 1 base, with 13 bases between. This CDR3 has 14 amino acids. CDR3 in DNA: TGTGCCAGCATGGGGGCGGGGCAGAACACTGAAGCTTTCTTT. It translates to CASMGAGQNTEAFF.

In this sample, this clone is medium-sized. In nucleotides, the CDR3 is TGTGCCAGCAGCTTGGCCCTAAATATGGACTATGGCTACACCTTC. It yields the protein CASSLALNMDYGYTF. The chain is built from TRBV5-5 and TRBJ1-2; D gene ambiguous. The CDR3 has 15 residues. The germline V and J ends were trimmed by 0 bases and 3 bases, with 12 bases remaining between them. Germline CDR1 and CDR2: SGHKS and YYEKEE (reference sequence).